This section outlines one T cell receptor beta chain sequence together with its context. The data were obtained in a study of regulatory T cells in long-lasting Graves disease. The germline V gene has CDR1 MNHNS and CDR2 SASEGT. The CDR3 has 14 residues. V shed 10 bases and J shed 0 bases, with 12 bases lying between them. The sample's time point: persistent/refractory GD, antithyroid drugs over 5 years with positive TRAb. PBMC-derived RNA was used for the TCR library. Researchers made TCR beta libraries by using iRepertoire HTBI primers and running Arm-PCR on CDR3 regions. TCRdb re-analysed the multiplex PCR reads in MiXCR, keeping a single row per CDR3 protein. The repertoire consists of 420,000 or so distinct CDR3 sequences, with around 20% occurring once and the leading ten covering about 26%.

This TCR was sampled from a female donor with Graves disease. The chain is built from TRBV6-1 and TRBJ2-2; the D gene could be TRBD1 or TRBD2 (5 bases each). The source material was peripheral blood mononuclear cells (PBMCs), sampled when the disease was refractory, from a patient treated with antithyroid drugs. CDR3 in amino acids: CATRDQPNTGELFF. The CDR3 DNA reads TGTGCCACCCGGGACCAGCCGAACACCGGGGAGCTGTTTTTT.